The T cell receptor beta chain described here comes from a study of identical twins. V gave up 4 bases and J gave up 2 bases, with 16 bases separating them. CDR3 length: 16 amino acids. The germline V gene has CDR1 LNHDA and CDR2 SQIVND (reference sequence). TCRdb re-called the 5' RACE reads with MiXCR, one entry per CDR3 protein. The repertoire holds a few hundred thousand distinct CDR3 sequences, 10% to 15% seen once, with 4% in the top ten. These data were also filed under a second study, of yellow fever vaccine responses in identical twins. That paper adds: The authors reported partly convergent, partly personalized vaccine responses in identical twins.

The chain carries TRBV19 and TRBJ2-3; D perhaps matches TRBD1 (6 bases). Specimen: memory (CD45RO+) T cells sorted from blood. The TCR sequence derives from a woman younger than 30 in good health. The CDR3 loop reads CASSNSWGHLTDTQYF. The CDR3 nucleotides read TGTGCCAGTAGTAACTCCTGGGGACACCTCACAGATACGCAGTATTTT.